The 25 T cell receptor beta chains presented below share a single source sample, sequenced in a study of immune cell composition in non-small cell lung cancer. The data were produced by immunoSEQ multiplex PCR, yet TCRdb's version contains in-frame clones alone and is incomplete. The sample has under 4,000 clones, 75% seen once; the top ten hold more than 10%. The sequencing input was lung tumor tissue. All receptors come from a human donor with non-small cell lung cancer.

The DNA of the CDR3 is TGTGCCAGCAGTTCCCTCGGGGGTGACTATGGCTACACCTTC. It specifies CASSSLGGDYGYTF. The rearrangement joins TRBV27 to TRBJ1-2, with D possibly TRBD1 on 5 matching bases. The CDR3 length is 14 residues. The V end lost 4 bases, the J end lost 3 bases, and 12 bases lay between the germline ends. CDR1 MNHEY and CDR2 SMNVEV come from the germline V gene (reference sequence).

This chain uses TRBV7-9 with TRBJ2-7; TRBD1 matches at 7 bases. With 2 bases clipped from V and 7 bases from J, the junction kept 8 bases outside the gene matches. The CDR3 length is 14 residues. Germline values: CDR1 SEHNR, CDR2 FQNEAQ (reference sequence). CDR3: CASSLKGAVGEQYF. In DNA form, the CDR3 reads TGTGCCAGCAGCTTAAAGGGGGCGGTGGGAGAGCAGTACTTC.

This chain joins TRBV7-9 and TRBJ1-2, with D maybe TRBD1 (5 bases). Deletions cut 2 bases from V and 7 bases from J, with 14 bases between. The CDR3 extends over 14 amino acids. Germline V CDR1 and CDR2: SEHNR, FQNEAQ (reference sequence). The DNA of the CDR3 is TGTGCCAGCAGCTTACAGGGATCGAGTGCTGGCTACACCTTC. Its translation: CASSLQGSSAGYTF. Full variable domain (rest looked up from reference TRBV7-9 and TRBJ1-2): DTGVSQNPRHKITKRGQNVTFRCDPISEHNRLYWYRQTLGQGPEFLTYFQNEAQLEKSRLLSDRFSAERPKGSFSTLEIQRTEQGDSAMYLCASSLQGSSAGYTFGSGTRLTVV.

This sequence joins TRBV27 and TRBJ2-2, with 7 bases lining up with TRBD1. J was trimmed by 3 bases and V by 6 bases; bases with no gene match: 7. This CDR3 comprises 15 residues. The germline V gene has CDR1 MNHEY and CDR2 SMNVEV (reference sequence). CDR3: CASRLGTVDTGELFF. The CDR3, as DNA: TGTGCCAGCAGGTTGGGGACAGTAGACACCGGGGAGCTGTTTTTT.

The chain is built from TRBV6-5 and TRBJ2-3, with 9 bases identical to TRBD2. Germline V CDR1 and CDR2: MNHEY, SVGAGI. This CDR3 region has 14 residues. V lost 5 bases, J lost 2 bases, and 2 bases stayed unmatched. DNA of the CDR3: TGTGCCAGCAGTACTAGCGGGTACACAGATACGCAGTATTTT. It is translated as CASSTSGYTDTQYF.

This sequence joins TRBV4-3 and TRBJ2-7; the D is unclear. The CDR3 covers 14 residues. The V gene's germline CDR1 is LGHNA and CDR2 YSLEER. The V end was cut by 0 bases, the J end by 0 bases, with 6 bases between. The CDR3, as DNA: TGCGCCAGCAGCCAAGAGGTCAGCTCCTACGAGCAGTACTTC. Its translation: CASSQEVSSYEQYF.

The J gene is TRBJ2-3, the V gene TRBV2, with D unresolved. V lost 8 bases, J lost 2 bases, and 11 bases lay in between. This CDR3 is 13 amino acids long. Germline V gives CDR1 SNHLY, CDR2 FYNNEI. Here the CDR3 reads CASEGGITDTQYF. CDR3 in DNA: TGTGCCAGCGAAGGCGGTATCACAGATACGCAGTATTTT.

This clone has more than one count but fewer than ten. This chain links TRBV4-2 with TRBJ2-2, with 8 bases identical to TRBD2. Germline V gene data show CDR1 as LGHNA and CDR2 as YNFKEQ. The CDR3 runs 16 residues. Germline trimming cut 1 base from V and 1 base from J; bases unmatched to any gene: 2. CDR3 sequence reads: CASSQGAGGNTGELFF. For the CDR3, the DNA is TGTGCCAGCAGCCAAGGGGCGGGAGGGAACACCGGGGAGCTGTTTTTT.

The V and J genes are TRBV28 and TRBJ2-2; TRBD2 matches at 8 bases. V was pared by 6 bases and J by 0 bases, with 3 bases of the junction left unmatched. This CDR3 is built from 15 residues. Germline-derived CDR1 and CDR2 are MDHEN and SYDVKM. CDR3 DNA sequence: TGTGCCAGCAGGGCCGGGGGGGCGAACACCGGGGAGCTGTTTTTT. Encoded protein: CASRAGGANTGELFF. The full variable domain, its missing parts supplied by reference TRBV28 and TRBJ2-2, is DVKVTQSSRYLVKRTGEKVFLECVQDMDHENMFWYRQDPGLGLRLIYFSYDVKMKEKGDIPEGYSVSREKKERFSLILESASTNQTSMYLCASRAGGANTGELFFGEGSRLTVL.

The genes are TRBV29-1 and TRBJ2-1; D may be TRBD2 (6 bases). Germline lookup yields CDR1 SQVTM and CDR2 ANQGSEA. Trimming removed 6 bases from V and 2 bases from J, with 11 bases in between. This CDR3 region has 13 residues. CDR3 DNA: TGCAGCGTGGGACTTCCCCCCTACAATGAGCAGTTCTTC. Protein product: CSVGLPPYNEQFF.

CDR3 amino acids: CATAKGGRDTQYF. DNA of the CDR3: TGCGCCACCGCAAAGGGCGGGAGAGATACGCAGTATTTT. The chain combines TRBV5-1 with TRBJ2-3, with 7 bases that match TRBD2. Germline loops: CDR1 SGHRS, CDR2 YFSETQ. The length of the CDR3 is 13 residues. Trimming took 9 bases from V and 5 from J; bases not matched to a gene: 9.

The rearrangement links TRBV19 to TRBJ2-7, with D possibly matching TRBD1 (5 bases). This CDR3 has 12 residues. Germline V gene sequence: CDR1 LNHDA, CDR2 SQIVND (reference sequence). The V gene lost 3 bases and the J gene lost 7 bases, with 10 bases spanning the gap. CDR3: CASSIDRQEQYF. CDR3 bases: TGTGCCAGTAGTATCGACAGACAGGAGCAGTACTTC.

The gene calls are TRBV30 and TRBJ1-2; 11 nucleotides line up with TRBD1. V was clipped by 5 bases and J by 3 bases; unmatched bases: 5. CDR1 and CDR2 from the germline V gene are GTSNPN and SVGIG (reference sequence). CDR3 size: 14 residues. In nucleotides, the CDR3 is TGTGCCTGGGGACAGGGGGCGAGTGACTATGGCTACACCTTC. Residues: CAWGQGASDYGYTF. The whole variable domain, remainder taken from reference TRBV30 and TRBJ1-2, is SQTIHQWPATLVQPVGSPLSLECTVEGTSNPNLYWYRQAAGRGLQLLFYSVGIGQISSEVPQNLSASRPQDRQFILSSKKLLLSDSGFYLCAWGQGASDYGYTFGSGTRLTVV.

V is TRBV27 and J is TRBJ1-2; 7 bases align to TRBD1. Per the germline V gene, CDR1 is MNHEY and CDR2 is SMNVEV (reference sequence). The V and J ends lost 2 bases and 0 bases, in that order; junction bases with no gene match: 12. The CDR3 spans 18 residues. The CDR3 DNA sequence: TGTGCCAGCAGTTTAAAGAGTAAGACAGGGAAAGCTAACTATGGCTACACCTTC. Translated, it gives CASSLKSKTGKANYGYTF.

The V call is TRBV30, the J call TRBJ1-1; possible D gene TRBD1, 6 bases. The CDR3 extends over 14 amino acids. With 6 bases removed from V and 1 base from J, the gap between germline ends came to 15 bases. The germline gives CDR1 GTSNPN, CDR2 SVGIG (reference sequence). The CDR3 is CACDQGTRNTEAFF. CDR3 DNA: TGTGCCTGCGATCAGGGGACACGGAACACTGAAGCTTTCTTT.

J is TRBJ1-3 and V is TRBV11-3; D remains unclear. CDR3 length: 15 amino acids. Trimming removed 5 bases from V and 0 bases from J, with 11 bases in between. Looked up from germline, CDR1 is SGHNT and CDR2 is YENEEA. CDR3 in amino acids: CASSTAGVSGNTIYF. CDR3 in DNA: TGTGCCAGCAGCACAGCCGGGGTCTCTGGAAACACCATATATTTT.

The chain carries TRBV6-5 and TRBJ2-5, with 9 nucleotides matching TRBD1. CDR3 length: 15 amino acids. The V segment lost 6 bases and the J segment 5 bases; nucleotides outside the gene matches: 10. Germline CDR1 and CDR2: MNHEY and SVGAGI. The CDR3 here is CASSLGTGRVETQYF. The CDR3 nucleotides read TGTGCCAGCAGCCTAGGGACAGGGCGAGTGGAGACCCAGTACTTC.

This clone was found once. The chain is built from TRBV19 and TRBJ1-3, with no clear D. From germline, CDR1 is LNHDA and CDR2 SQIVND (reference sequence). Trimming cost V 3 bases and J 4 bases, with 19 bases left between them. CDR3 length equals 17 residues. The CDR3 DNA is TGTGCCAGTAGTATTAGCCTCGGTACGGCGGCGGGAAACACCATATATTTT. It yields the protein CASSISLGTAAGNTIYF.

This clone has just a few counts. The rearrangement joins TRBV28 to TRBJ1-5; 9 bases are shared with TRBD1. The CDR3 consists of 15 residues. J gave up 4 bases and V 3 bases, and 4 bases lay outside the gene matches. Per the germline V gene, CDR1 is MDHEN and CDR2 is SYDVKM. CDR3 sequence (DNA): TGTGCCAGCAGTTTGGGGACAGGGCGGAATCAGCCCCAGCATTTT. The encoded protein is CASSLGTGRNQPQHF.

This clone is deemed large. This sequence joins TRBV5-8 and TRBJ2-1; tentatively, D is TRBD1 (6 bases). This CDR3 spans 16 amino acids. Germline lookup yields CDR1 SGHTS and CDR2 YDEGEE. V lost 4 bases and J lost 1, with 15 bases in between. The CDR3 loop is CASSPRQALSYNEQFF. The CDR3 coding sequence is TGTGCCAGCAGCCCCCGACAGGCTCTTTCCTACAATGAGCAGTTCTTC.

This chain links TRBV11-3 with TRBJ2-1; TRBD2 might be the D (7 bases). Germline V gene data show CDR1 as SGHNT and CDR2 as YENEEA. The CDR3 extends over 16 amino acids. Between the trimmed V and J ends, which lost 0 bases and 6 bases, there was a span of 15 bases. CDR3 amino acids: CASSLDGGRLVNEQFF. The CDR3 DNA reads TGTGCCAGCAGCTTAGACGGGGGGCGCTTAGTCAATGAGCAGTTCTTC. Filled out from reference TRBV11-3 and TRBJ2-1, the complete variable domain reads EAGVVQSPRYKIIEKKQPVAFWCNPISGHNTLYWYLQNLGQGPELLIRYENEEAVDDSQLPKDRFSAERLKGVDSTLKIQPAELGDSAVYLCASSLDGGRLVNEQFFGPGTRLTVL.

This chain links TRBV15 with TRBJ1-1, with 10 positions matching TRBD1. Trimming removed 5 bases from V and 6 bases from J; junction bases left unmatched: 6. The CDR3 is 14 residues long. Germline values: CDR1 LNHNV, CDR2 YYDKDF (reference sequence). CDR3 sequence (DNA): TGTGCCACCAGCGGGGACAGGGGAGACCCTGAAGCTTTCTTT. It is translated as CATSGDRGDPEAFF.

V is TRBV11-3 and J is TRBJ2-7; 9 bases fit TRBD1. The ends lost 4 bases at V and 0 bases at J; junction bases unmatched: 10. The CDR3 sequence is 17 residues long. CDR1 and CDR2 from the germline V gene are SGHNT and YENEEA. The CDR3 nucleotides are TGTGCCAGCAGCTCCGCGGCCGGACAGGGGAGCTCCTACGAGCAGTACTTC. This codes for CASSSAAGQGSSYEQYF.

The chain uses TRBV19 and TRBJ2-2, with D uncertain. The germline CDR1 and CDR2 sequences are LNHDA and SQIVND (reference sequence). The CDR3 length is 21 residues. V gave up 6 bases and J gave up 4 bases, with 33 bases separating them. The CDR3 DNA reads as TGTGCCAGTAGCCGAGAAGCGAACGTTCGATCCGCAATGACCATCACCGGGGAGCTGTTTTTT. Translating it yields CASSREANVRSAMTITGELFF.

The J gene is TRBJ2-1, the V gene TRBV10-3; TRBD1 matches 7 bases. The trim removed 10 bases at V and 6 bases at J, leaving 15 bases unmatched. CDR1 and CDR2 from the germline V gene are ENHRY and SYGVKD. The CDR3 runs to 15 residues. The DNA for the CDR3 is TGTGCCACCCTGGGAGCCGGGACAGACTCCAATGAGCAGTTCTTC. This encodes CATLGAGTDSNEQFF.